This TCR beta chain was obtained from a study of cytomegalovirus exposure and HLA in healthy donors (TCRdb year 2017). About the study as a whole: The 700 or so repertoires of the first cohort and the 95 to 150 validation repertoires were produced on the same platform, according to a later analysis. Along with the approximately 600-subject first cohort, a separate validation cohort of around 110 different subjects was used. To predict cytomegalovirus infection status, the study combined high-throughput TCR immunosequencing, statistical association of individual TCRs with disease status, and machine learning. The aim of the study was to test whether cataloging public T cell receptors could identify signatures of past pathogen exposure. What the study reported, not specific to this receptor: In both the original and validation cohorts, the classifier was reported to diagnose cytomegalovirus status with high specificity and sensitivity. The authors suggested that the approach could potentially be generalized to other disease states and immunological phenotypes. In the study, around 150 TCR beta chains were listed as associated with cytomegalovirus. Most TCR sequences were observed very rarely across donors, whereas some public TCRs were present in many individuals. A few of the identified cytomegalovirus-associated TCR beta chains were confirmed in vitro to be specific for cytomegalovirus antigens. In a later analysis, TCRs clustered in the first cohort were found to also tend to co-occur in the 120 or so validation repertoires, with approximately 95% of cluster scores above 0. A later analysis lacked HLA typing for the validation cohort, so it scored co-occurrence in that cohort across all 120 or so repertoires.

Concerning this clone: Its antigen is unknown. Per-base quality was not reported, and no clone a single base away is much larger than it.

Donors formed part of the validation cohort, which comprised fewer than 150 subjects and was distinct from the first cohort of under 750 subjects. From a lookup of the germline V gene, CDR1 and CDR2 are SGDLS and YYNGEE. The CDR3 covers 18 residues, taking in both the cysteine and the phenylalanine. The CDR3 DNA has 54 bases and is translated from base 1. Trimming costs V 0 bases and J 5 bases, and their ends lie 23 bases apart. The library was built by means of the immunoSEQ multiplex PCR assay. In the authors' own workflow: A statistical classification framework was developed to diagnose cytomegalovirus status using the catalog of TCR beta chain sequences. Entries here come from immuneACCESS through TCRdb and include only in-frame sequences with V and J called. Some clones fail to appear in such tables; in the studies checked, an unresolved V gene covers under half of the shortfall, and the cause of the remainder is unknown. The DNA gave D and trimming, while V, J and clone size come from that table. In all, the sample holds 180,000 or so clones, and approximately 89% of those were seen once. The ten largest make up 6% to 8% of the sample.

The chain joins TRBV9 to TRBJ2-5; the D region possibly corresponds to TRBD2 (6 bases align). Sequenced input: PBMCs. The TCR sequence derives from a man under 40 in good health and CMV-seropositive. The CDR3 region: CASSVGRASETAWETQYF. The bases are TGTGCCAGCAGCGTAGGACGGGCTAGCGAAACCGCGTGGGAGACCCAGTACTTC.